This section outlines one TCR beta chain sequence together with its context. Antigen specificity is unknown. This entry comes from a study of cytomegalovirus exposure and HLA in healthy donors. Amplification used 60 Vbeta primers and 13 Jbeta primers. Produced via immunoSEQ multiplex PCR; TCRdb's table is partial and in-frame only. Of some 150,000 clones listed, approximately 80% are singletons. Study observations and caveats: Indistinguishable V segments, including TRBV6-2 and TRBV6-3, were excluded.

Germline-derived CDR1 and CDR2 are SGHNT and YENEEA. The CDR3 loop spans 14 amino acids. J gave up 3 bases and V 5 bases, and 5 bases lay outside the gene matches. The source is a man between 18 and 35 years old in good health and CMV-seronegative. The chain employs TRBV11-3 and TRBJ2-5; 8 nucleotides align to TRBD1. Material for sequencing was PBMCs. CDR3: CASSADRGEETQYF. CDR3 coding DNA: TGTGCCAGCAGCGCAGACAGGGGAGAAGAGACCCAGTACTTC.